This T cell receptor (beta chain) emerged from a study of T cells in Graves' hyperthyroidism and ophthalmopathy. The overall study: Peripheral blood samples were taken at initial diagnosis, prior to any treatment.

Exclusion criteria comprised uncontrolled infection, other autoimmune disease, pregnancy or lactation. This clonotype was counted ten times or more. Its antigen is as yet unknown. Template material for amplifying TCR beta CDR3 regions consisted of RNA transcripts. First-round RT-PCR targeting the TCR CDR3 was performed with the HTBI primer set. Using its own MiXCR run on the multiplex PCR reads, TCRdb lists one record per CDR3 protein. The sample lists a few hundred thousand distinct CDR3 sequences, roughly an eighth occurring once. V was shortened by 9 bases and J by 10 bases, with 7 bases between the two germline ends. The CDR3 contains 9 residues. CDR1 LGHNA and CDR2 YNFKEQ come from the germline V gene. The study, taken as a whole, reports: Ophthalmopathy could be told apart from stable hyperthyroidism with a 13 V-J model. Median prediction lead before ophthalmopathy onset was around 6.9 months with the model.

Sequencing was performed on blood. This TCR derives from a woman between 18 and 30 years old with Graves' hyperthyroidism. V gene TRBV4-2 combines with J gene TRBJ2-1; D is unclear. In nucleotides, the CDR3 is TGTGCCAGAAACGGGGAGCAGTTCTTC. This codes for CARNGEQFF.